Below, 18 T cell receptor beta chains from the same sample are listed, as sequenced in a study of lymphopenia after photon versus proton radiotherapy. Produced via immunoSEQ multiplex PCR; TCRdb's table is partial and in-frame only. The table records around 26,000 clones, about nine tenths of them present only once. This sample comprised peripheral blood, obtained from a patient treated with photon-based radiotherapy. The receptors were sampled from a woman aged 50 to 60 with cholangiocarcinoma.

V is TRBV6-5 and J is TRBJ2-6, with unresolved D. The CDR3 is 14 residues long. V was clipped by 6 bases and J by 0 bases, with 6 bases between them. Germline CDR1 and CDR2: MNHEY and SVGAGI. The CDR3 bases are TGTGCCAGCAGCTATGACTCTGGGGCCAACGTCCTGACTTTC. As protein: CASSYDSGANVLTF.

The genes are TRBV19 and TRBJ1-2; D possibly corresponds to TRBD1 (6 bases). The CDR3 extends over 13 amino acids. CDR1 LNHDA and CDR2 SQIVND come from the germline V gene (reference sequence). The ends were cut back, 11 bases at V and 1 base at J, with 14 bases in the middle. The CDR3 DNA reads as TGTGCCGCATCGGACAGTCTTAACTATGGCTACACCTTC. It codes for CAASDSLNYGYTF.

The rearrangement joins TRBV7-8 to TRBJ2-3; D is unresolved. CDR1 is SGHVS and CDR2 is FQNEAQ in the germline V gene. V was trimmed by 2 bases and J by 2 bases, leaving 14 bases between them. The length of the CDR3 is 16 residues. This CDR3 is CASSLNAIGTTDTQYF. The CDR3 DNA is TGTGCCAGCAGCTTAAATGCTATCGGTACCACAGATACGCAGTATTTT.

The CDR3 DNA reads TGTGCCAGCAGCGCCGTAGGCAGGGCGGCCACAGATACGCAGTATTTT. This gives the protein CASSAVGRAATDTQYF. The chain has TRBV7-6 and TRBJ2-3; D possibly corresponds to TRBD1 (5 bases). The CDR3 has 16 residues. Germline V CDR1 and CDR2: SGHVS, FNYEAQ. V lost 5 bases and J lost 2, with 17 bases in between. The variable domain in full, with the rest retrieved from reference TRBV7-6 and TRBJ2-3, is GAGVSQSPRYKVTKRGQDVALRCDPISGHVSLYWYRQALGQGPEFLTYFNYEAQQDKSGLPNDRFSAERPEGSISTLTIQRTEQRDSAMYRCASSAVGRAATDTQYFGPGTRLTVL.

This clone was counted a single time. The chain combines TRBV7-9 with TRBJ1-2; possible D gene TRBD1, 6 bases. Germline-derived CDR1 and CDR2 are SEHNR and FQNEAQ (reference sequence). The CDR3 loop spans 17 amino acids. Trimming removed 4 bases at V and 8 bases at J, with 26 bases between. The CDR3 region is CASSSPSGDKSEGGYTF. The CDR3 nucleotides are TGTGCCAGCAGCTCTCCGAGTGGGGACAAGTCTGAAGGGGGCTACACCTTC.

The chain has TRBV14 and TRBJ1-2; D is unclear. CDR1 SGHDN and CDR2 FVKESK come from the germline V gene. This CDR3 comprises 15 residues. V was trimmed by 1 base and J by 3 bases, leaving 12 bases between them. In DNA, the CDR3 is TGTGCCAGCAGCCAAGGGATCGGGCGGCACTATGGCTACACCTTC. Protein: CASSQGIGRHYGYTF. The variable domain in full, completed from reference TRBV14 and TRBJ1-2, reads EAGVTQFPSHSVIEKGQTVTLRCDPISGHDNLYWYRRVMGKEIKFLLHFVKESKQDESGMPNNRFLAERTGGTYSTLKVQPAELEDSGVYFCASSQGIGRHYGYTFGSGTRLTVV.

V gene TRBV19 combines with J gene TRBJ2-1; 9 nucleotides match TRBD2. V lost 5 bases to trimming and J lost 7 bases; unmatched junction nucleotides: 9. The CDR3 is 15 amino acids. The germline V gene has CDR1 LNHDA and CDR2 SQIVND (reference sequence). The CDR3, as DNA: TGTGCCAGTAGTCCGTCGGCGGGGGGGTTTAATGAGCAGTTCTTC. Protein product: CASSPSAGGFNEQFF.

The CDR3 region has the DNA TGTGCCAGCAGCTTCGACAGCACAGATACGCAGTATTTT. Residues: CASSFDSTDTQYF. The V call is TRBV7-9, the J call TRBJ2-3; the D is unclear. CDR1 is SEHNR and CDR2 is FQNEAQ in the germline V gene (reference sequence). Trimming removed 3 bases at V and 0 bases at J, with 4 bases between. CDR3 length: 13 residues. Full variable domain (remainder filled in from reference TRBV7-9 and TRBJ2-3): DTGVSQNPRHKITKRGQNVTFRCDPISEHNRLYWYRQTLGQGPEFLTYFQNEAQLEKSRLLSDRFSAERPKGSFSTLEIQRTEQGDSAMYLCASSFDSTDTQYFGPGTRLTVL.

V usage is TRBV25-1 and J usage is TRBJ2-7; D unresolved. Per the germline V gene, CDR1 is MGHDK and CDR2 is SYGVNS. Trimming stripped 3 bases from V and 3 bases from J, with 6 bases between. The CDR3 length is 12 residues. For the CDR3, the DNA is TGTGCCAGCAGTGATGTGCTCTACGAGCAGTACTTC. Translation gives CASSDVLYEQYF.

The V call is TRBV2, the J call TRBJ1-5; TRBD1 is a possible D gene (6 bases). The germline CDR1 and CDR2 sequences are SNHLY and FYNNEI. The CDR3 is 15 residues long. The germline V and J ends were trimmed by 5 bases and 6 bases, with 17 bases remaining between them. CDR3 residues: CASSWTEGDSQPQHF. The CDR3 coding sequence is TGTGCCAGCAGTTGGACAGAGGGAGATTCTCAGCCCCAGCATTTT.

The chain carries TRBV7-9 and TRBJ1-1; perhaps TRBD1 as D (5 bases). The CDR3 covers 14 residues. V was trimmed by 1 base and J by 3 bases, leaving 9 bases between them. Germline assignment: CDR1 SEHNR and CDR2 FQNEAQ (reference sequence). CDR3 region: CASSLGQGDTEAFF. CDR3 bases: TGTGCCAGCAGCTTAGGTCAGGGTGACACTGAAGCTTTCTTT.

The rearrangement uses TRBV28 and TRBJ1-2; D is ambiguous. CDR1 MDHEN and CDR2 SYDVKM come from the germline V gene. With 6 bases removed from V and 4 bases from J, the gap between germline ends came to 9 bases. The CDR3 runs to 12 residues. The CDR3 DNA sequence: TGTGCCAGCAGATCGGGTAGCTATGGCTACACCTTC. Residues: CASRSGSYGYTF.

This sequence joins TRBV10-1 and TRBJ2-1; 9 bases agree with TRBD2. Trimming at V came to 6 bases and at J to 5 bases, leaving 5 bases not matched to a gene. CDR1 WNHNN and CDR2 SYGVQD come from the germline V gene (reference sequence). CDR3 length: 14 residues. CDR3 loop: CASSLAGTNNEQFF. DNA for the CDR3: TGCGCCAGCAGCCTAGCGGGGACAAACAATGAGCAGTTCTTC.

This clone was recorded a few times. The genes are TRBV7-2 and TRBJ2-7, with a possible D match to TRBD1 (6 bases). The CDR3 is made up of 16 amino acids. Between the trimmed V and J ends, which lost 0 bases and 2 bases, there was a span of 14 bases. The germline V gene has CDR1 SGHTA and CDR2 FQGNSA. The CDR3 sequence is CASSLAGTDSTYEQYF. The CDR3 DNA reads TGTGCCAGCAGCTTAGCGGGAACGGACAGCACCTACGAGCAGTACTTC.

The V and J genes are TRBV30 and TRBJ2-7, with D uncertain. The germline CDR1 and CDR2 sequences are GTSNPN and SVGIG (reference sequence). CDR3 length: 12 amino acids. The V end was cut by 3 bases, the J end by 2 bases, with 8 bases between. The CDR3 DNA reads TGTGCCTGGAGCGACACAACCTACGAGCAGTACTTC. This sequence encodes CAWSDTTYEQYF. Full variable domain (remainder filled in from reference TRBV30 and TRBJ2-7): SQTIHQWPATLVQPVGSPLSLECTVEGTSNPNLYWYRQAAGRGLQLLFYSVGIGQISSEVPQNLSASRPQDRQFILSSKKLLLSDSGFYLCAWSDTTYEQYFGPGTRLTVT.

There are a few counts of this clone. The chain carries TRBV29-1 and TRBJ1-2; 10 bases agree with TRBD1. In germline, CDR1 is SQVTM, CDR2 ANQGSEA. There are 14 residues in the CDR3. The V gene end was trimmed by 4 bases and the J gene end by 8 bases; junction bases not matched to a gene: 10. In DNA form, the CDR3 reads TGCAGCGTTGGGACACTCGGGACAGGGGAAGGCTACACCTTC. This gives the protein CSVGTLGTGEGYTF.

This clone was picked up a small number of times. This rearrangement joins TRBV5-8 to TRBJ2-2; unclear D gene. The CDR3 sequence is 15 residues long. Trimming stripped 4 bases from V and 5 bases from J, with 15 bases between. Germline loops: CDR1 SGHTS, CDR2 YDEGEE. The CDR3 loop is CASSPVPQSTGELFF. CDR3 nucleotides: TGTGCCAGCAGCCCTGTTCCCCAGTCAACCGGGGAGCTGTTTTTT.

This clone occurred once. The gene calls are TRBV29-1 and TRBJ1-2, with 7 bases that match TRBD1. CDR3 length: 11 residues. Trimming removed 7 bases from V and 7 bases from J; junction bases left unmatched: 6. Germline CDR1 and CDR2: SQVTM and ANQGSEA. Written as DNA, the CDR3 is TGCAGCGGGGAACAGGGGAGTGGCTACACCTTC. It codes for CSGEQGSGYTF.